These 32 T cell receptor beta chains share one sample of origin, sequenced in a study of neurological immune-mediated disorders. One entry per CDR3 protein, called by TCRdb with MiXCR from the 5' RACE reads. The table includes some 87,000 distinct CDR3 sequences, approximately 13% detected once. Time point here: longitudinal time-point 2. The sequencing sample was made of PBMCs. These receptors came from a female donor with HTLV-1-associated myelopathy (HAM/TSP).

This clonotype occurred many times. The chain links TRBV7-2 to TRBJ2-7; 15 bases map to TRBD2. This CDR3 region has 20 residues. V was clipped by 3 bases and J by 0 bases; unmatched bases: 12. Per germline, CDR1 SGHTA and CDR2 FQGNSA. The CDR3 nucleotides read TGTGCCAGCAGCTTCCGGGGACTAGCGGGGGGCTTAAAAGCCTCCTACGAGCAGTACTTC. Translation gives CASSFRGLAGGLKASYEQYF.

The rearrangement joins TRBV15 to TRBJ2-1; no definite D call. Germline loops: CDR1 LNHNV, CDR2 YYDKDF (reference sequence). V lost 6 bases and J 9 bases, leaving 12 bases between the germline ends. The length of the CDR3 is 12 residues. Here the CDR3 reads CATSGWVGEQFF. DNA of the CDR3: TGTGCCACCAGTGGGTGGGTTGGTGAGCAGTTCTTC.

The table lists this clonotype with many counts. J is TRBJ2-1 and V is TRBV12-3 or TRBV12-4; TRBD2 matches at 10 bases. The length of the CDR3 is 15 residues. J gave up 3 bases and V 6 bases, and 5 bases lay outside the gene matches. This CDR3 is CASRASGGGYNEQFF. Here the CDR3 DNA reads TGTGCCAGCAGAGCGAGCGGGGGGGGCTACAATGAGCAGTTCTTC.

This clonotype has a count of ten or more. The CDR3 reads CASSLGRHSYEQYF. The CDR3 DNA reads as TGTGCCAGCAGCTTGGGCCGGCACTCCTACGAGCAGTACTTC. The chain combines TRBV7-9 with TRBJ2-7; D unresolved. The CDR3 contains 14 residues. Trimming cost V 3 bases and J 0 bases, with 9 bases left between them. The germline V gene encodes CDR1 SEHNR and CDR2 FQNEAQ (reference sequence).

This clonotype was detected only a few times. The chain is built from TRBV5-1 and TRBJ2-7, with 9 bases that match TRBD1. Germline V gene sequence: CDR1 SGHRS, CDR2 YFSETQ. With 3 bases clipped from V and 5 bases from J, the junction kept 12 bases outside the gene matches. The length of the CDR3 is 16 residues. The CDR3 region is CASSSTPGQGTHEQYF. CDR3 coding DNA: TGCGCCAGCAGCTCTACTCCGGGACAGGGAACTCACGAGCAGTACTTC.

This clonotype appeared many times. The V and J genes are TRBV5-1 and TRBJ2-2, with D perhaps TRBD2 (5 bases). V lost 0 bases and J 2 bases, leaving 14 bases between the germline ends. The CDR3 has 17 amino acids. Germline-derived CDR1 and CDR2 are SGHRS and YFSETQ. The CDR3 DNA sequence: TGCGCCAGCAGCTTGGTCTTCGGGGAACTAAACACCGGGGAGCTGTTTTTT. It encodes CASSLVFGELNTGELFF. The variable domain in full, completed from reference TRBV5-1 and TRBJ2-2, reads KAGVTQTPRYLIKTRGQQVTLSCSPISGHRSVSWYQQTPGQGLQFLFEYFSETQRNKGNFPGRFSGRQFSNSRSEMNVSTLELGDSALYLCASSLVFGELNTGELFFGEGSRLTVL.

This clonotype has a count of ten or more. CDR3 sequence reads: CASSLRTRLEQFF. The CDR3 DNA reads TGTGCCAGCAGCTTAAGGACTCGCTTGGAGCAGTTCTTC. The chain couples TRBV7-8 to TRBJ2-1; weak D call: TRBD2 (5 bases). Trimming removed 2 bases from V and 10 bases from J, with 12 bases in between. Germline CDR1 reads SGHVS; CDR2 reads FQNEAQ. The CDR3 runs to 13 residues.

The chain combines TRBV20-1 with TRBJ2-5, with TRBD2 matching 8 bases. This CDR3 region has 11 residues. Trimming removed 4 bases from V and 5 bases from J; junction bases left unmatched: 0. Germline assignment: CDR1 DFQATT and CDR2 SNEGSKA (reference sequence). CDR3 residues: CSAKRGETQYF. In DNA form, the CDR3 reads TGCAGTGCTAAGCGGGGGGAGACCCAGTACTTC.

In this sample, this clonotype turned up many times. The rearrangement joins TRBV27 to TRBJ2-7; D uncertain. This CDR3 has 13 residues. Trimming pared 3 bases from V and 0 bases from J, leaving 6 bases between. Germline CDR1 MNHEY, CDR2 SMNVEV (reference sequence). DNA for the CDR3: TGTGCCAGCAGTTTGACAAACTCCTACGAGCAGTACTTC. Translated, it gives CASSLTNSYEQYF.

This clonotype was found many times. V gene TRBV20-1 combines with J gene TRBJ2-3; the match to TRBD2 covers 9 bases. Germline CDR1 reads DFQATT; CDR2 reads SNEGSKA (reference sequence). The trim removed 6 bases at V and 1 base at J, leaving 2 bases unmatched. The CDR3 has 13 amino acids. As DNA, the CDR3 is TGCAGTGCCTTAGCGGGGGGCACAGATACGCAGTATTTT. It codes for CSALAGGTDTQYF.

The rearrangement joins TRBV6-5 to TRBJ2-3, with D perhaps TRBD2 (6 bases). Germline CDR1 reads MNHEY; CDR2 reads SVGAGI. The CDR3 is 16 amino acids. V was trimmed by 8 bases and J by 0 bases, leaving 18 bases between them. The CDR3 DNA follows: TGTGCCAGCGGGATCGGTAGCGGTCCTAGCACAGATACGCAGTATTTT. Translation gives CASGIGSGPSTDTQYF.

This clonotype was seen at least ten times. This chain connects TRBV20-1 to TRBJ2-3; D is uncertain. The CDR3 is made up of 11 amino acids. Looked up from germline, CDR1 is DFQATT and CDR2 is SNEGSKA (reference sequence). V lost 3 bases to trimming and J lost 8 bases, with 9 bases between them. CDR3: CSASLAATQYF. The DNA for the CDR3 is TGCAGTGCTAGCTTGGCCGCTACGCAGTATTTT.

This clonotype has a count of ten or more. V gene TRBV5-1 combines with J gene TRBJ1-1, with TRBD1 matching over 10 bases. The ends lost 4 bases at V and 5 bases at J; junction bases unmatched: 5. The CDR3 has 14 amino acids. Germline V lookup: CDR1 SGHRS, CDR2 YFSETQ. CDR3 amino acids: CASSADRGGTEAFF. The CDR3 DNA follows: TGCGCCAGCAGCGCGGACAGGGGGGGAACTGAAGCTTTCTTT.

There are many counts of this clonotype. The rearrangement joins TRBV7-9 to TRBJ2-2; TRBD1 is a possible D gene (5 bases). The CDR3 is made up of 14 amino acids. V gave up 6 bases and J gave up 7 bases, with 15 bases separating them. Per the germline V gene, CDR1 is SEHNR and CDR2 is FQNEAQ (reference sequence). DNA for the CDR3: TGTGCCAGCAGTCCCAGGGCGTACGACGGGGAGCTGTTTTTT. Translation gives CASSPRAYDGELFF.

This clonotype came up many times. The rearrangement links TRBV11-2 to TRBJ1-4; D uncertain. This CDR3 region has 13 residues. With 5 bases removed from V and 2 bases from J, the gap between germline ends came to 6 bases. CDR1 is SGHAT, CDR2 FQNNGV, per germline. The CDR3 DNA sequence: TGTGCCAGCAGCGCCCGCACTAATGAAAAACTGTTTTTT. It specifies CASSARTNEKLFF. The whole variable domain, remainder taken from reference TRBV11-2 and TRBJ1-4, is EAGVAQSPRYKIIEKRQSVAFWCNPISGHATLYWYQQILGQGPKLLIQFQNNGVVDDSQLPKDRFSAERLKGVDSTLKIQPAKLEDSAVYLCASSARTNEKLFFGSGTQLSVL.

The CDR3 loop reads CASSRIVKGNTIYF. The CDR3 bases are TGTGCCAGCAGCCGCATCGTAAAGGGAAACACCATATATTTT. The chain carries TRBV3-1 and TRBJ1-3; D gene ambiguous. This CDR3 spans 14 amino acids. Germline loops: CDR1 LGHDT, CDR2 YNNKEL (reference sequence). Trimming took off 4 bases at V and 4 bases at J, with 11 bases between the two ends.

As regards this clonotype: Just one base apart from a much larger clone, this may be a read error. The CDR3 sequence: CASSLPGVKDTQYF. CDR3 DNA: TGCGCCAGCAGCTTGCCGGGGGTAAAAGATACGCAGTATTTT. The chain has TRBV5-1 and TRBJ2-3, with a tentative D call TRBD2 (6 bases). This CDR3 is 14 amino acids long. Per germline, CDR1 SGHRS and CDR2 YFSETQ. Between the trimmed V and J ends, which lost 1 base and 5 bases, there was a span of 11 bases.

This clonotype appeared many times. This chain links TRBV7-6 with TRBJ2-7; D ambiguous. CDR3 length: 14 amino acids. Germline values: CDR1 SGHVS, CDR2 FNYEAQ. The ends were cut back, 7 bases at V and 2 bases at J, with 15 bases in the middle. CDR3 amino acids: CASTSQPQTYEQYF. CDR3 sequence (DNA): TGTGCCAGCACCTCACAACCCCAAACCTACGAGCAGTACTTC. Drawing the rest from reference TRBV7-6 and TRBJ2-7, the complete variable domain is GAGVSQSPRYKVTKRGQDVALRCDPISGHVSLYWYRQALGQGPEFLTYFNYEAQQDKSGLPNDRFSAERPEGSISTLTIQRTEQRDSAMYRCASTSQPQTYEQYFGPGTRLTVT.

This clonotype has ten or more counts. CDR3 in DNA: TGTGCCAGCAGTGACCAGAGAAACCCTCCGAACACTGAAGCTTTCTTT. Its protein product is CASSDQRNPPNTEAFF. V gene TRBV2 combines with J gene TRBJ1-1; unclear D gene. Germline CDR1 and CDR2: SNHLY and FYNNEI. The CDR3 spans 16 residues. V was cut by 3 bases and J by 1 base, with 15 bases left in between.

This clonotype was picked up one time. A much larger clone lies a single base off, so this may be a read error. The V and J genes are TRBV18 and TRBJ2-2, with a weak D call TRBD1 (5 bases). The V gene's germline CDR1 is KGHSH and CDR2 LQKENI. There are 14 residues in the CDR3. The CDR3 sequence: CVSSPGQNTGELFF. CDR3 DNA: TGTGTCAGCTCACCCGGACAGAACACCGGGGAGCTGTTTTTT.

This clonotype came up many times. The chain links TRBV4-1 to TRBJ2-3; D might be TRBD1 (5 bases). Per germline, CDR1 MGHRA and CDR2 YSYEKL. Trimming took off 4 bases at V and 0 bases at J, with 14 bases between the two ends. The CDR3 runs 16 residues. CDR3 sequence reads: CASSRGNQFSTDTQYF. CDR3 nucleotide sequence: TGCGCCAGCAGCCGGGGCAACCAATTTAGCACAGATACGCAGTATTTT.

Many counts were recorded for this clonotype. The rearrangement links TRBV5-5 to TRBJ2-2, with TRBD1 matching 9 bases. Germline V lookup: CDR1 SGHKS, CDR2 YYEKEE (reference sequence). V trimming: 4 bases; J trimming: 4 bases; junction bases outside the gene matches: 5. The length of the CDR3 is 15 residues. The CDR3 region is CASSPGTGRTGELFF. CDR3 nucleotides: TGTGCCAGCAGCCCTGGGACAGGGCGCACCGGGGAGCTGTTTTTT.

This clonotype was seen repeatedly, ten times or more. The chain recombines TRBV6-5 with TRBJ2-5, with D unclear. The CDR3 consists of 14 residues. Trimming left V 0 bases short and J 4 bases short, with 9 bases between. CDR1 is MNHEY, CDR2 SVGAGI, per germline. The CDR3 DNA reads TGTGCCAGCAGTTACTCGGGCAGGCGAGAGACCCAGTACTTC. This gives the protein CASSYSGRRETQYF.

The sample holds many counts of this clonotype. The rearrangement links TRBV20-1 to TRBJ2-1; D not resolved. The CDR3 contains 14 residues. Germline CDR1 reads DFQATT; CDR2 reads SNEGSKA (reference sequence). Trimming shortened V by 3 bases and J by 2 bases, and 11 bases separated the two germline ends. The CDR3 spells CSARVDPTYNEQFF. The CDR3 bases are TGCAGTGCTAGGGTAGACCCAACCTACAATGAGCAGTTCTTC.

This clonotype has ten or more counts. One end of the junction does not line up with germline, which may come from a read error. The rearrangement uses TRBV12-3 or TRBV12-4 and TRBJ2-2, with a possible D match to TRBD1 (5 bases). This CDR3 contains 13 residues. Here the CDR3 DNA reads TGTGCCAGCAGCTTAGGGGCCACCGGGGAGCTGTTTTTT. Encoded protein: CASSLGATGELFF.

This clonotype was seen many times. The DNA for the CDR3 is TGTGCCAGCGGGCCGGGACTAGCGGGGGTGGAGACCCAGTACTTC. Its translation is CASGPGLAGVETQYF. V gene TRBV28 combines with J gene TRBJ2-5, with 14 bases aligning to TRBD2. V trimming: 8 bases; J trimming: 5 bases; junction bases outside the gene matches: 7. The CDR3 totals 15 residues. Germline V gene lookup returns CDR1 MDHEN and CDR2 SYDVKM.

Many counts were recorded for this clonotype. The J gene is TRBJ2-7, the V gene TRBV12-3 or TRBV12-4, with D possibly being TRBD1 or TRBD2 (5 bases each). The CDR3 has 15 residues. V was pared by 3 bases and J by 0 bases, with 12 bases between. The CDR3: CASSLWQGPSYEQYF. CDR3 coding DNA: TGTGCCAGCAGTTTGTGGCAGGGACCCTCCTACGAGCAGTACTTC.

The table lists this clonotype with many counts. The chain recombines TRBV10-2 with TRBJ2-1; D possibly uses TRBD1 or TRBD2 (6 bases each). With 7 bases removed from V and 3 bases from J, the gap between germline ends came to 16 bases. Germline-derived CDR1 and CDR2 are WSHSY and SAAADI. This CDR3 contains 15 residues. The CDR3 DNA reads TGCGCCAGCATATCCCGGGGGCCCCTCTACAATGAGCAGTTCTTC. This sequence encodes CASISRGPLYNEQFF.

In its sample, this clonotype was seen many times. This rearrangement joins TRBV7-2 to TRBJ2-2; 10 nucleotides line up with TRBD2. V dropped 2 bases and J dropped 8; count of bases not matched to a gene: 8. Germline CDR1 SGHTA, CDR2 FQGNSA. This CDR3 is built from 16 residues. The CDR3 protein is CASSLLGSSGRGELFF. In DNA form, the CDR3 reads TGTGCCAGCAGCTTATTGGGGTCTAGCGGGAGAGGGGAGCTGTTTTTT. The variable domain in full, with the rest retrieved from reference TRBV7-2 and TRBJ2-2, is GAGVSQSPSNKVTEKGKDVELRCDPISGHTALYWYRQSLGQGLEFLIYFQGNSAPDKSGLPSDRFSAERTGGSVSTLTIQRTQQEDSAVYLCASSLLGSSGRGELFFGEGSRLTVL.

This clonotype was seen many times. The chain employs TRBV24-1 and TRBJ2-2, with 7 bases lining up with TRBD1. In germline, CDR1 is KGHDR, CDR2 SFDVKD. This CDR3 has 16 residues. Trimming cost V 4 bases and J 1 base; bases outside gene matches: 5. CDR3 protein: CATSDAGGLNTGELFF. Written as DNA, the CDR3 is TGTGCCACCAGTGACGCAGGGGGTTTGAACACCGGGGAGCTGTTTTTT.

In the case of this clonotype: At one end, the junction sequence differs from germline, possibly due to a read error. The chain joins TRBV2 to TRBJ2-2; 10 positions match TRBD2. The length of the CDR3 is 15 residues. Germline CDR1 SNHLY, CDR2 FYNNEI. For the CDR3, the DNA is TGTGCCAACAGGAATAGCGGGGGGAACACCGGGGTGCTGTTTTTT. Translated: CANRNSGGNTGVLFF.

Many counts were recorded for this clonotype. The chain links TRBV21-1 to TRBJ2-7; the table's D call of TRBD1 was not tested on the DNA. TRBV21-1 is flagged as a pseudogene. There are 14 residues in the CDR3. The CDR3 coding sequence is TGTGCGACAGATACCCCAGGTACAGACTACGAGCAGTACTTC. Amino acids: CATDTPGTDYEQYF.